This T cell receptor beta chain was captured by sequencing in a study of technical replicates of blood from a few donors. Germline lookup yields CDR1 MNHEY and CDR2 SMNVEV (reference sequence). The CDR3 length is 12 residues. The germline V and J ends were trimmed by 8 bases and 8 bases, with 13 bases remaining between them. Here immunoSEQ multiplex PCR was the method, and the copy in TCRdb shows in-frame clones only, minus some. The sample holds some 75,000 clones; 90% to 97% are singletons and the top ten take about 0.31%. This clonotype was obtained from a human donor in good health. Sample: T cells isolated from PBMCs. The V call is TRBV27, the J call TRBJ2-1, with D perhaps matching TRBD1 (7 bases). The CDR3 is CASSLRGDEQFF. The CDR3 region has the DNA TGTGCCAGCTCGCTCAGGGGGGATGAGCAGTTCTTC.